This note documents a single TCR beta chain sequence. What it binds is not known. The sample comes from a study of T cell responses to AZD1222 COVID-19 vaccine. Study results and limitations: Only six individuals given AZD1222 were seropositive at baseline. Unmutated regions of variants are reportedly targeted by nearly half of spike-specific TCRs. Sampled repertoires all dated from after the peak T cell response.

Assay: immunoSEQ multiplex PCR; the TCRdb copy retains only in-frame clones and omits some. The sample yields tens of thousands of clones, 80% to 90% seen once. V lost 2 bases and J lost 4, with 18 bases in between. Looked up from germline, CDR1 is SGHDN and CDR2 is FVKESK. The CDR3 has 17 amino acids. Pooled in the analysis were second doses at about 4 or about 12 weeks. Sequenced material: peripheral blood, taken 28 days after the second AZD1222 dose. V is TRBV14 and J is TRBJ2-1; no firm D call. This receptor was taken from an adult who received the AZD1222 COVID-19 vaccine. The chain's CDR3 is CASSQWFSAGEYNEQFF. As DNA, the CDR3 is TGTGCCAGCAGCCAATGGTTTTCGGCAGGTGAATACAATGAGCAGTTCTTC.